This T cell receptor beta chain was observed in a study of T cells in Graves' hyperthyroidism and ophthalmopathy. The CDR3 is made up of 14 amino acids. The germline V gene has CDR1 SGHAT and CDR2 FQNNGV. Trimming pared 5 bases from V and 3 bases from J, leaving 14 bases between. Patients aged 18 to 65 had newly diagnosed hyperthyroidism lasting under 2 months. It was RNA transcripts that yielded the amplified TCR beta CDR3 regions. Initially, a first-round RT-PCR of the TCR CDR3 employed the HTBI primer set. TCRdb reprocessed the multiplex PCR reads with MiXCR, giving one entry per CDR3 protein. The sample shows hundreds of thousands of distinct CDR3 sequences, 46% of them seen only once.

Specimen: peripheral blood or thyroid tissue (not recorded which). This chain links TRBV11-2 with TRBJ2-7; D could derive from TRBD1 or TRBD2 (5 bases each). This TCR came from a woman under 30 with Graves' hyperthyroidism. CDR3 bases: TGTGCCAGCAGCCCCCCGGGACGGGACTACGAGCAGTACTTC. Translated, it gives CASSPPGRDYEQYF.